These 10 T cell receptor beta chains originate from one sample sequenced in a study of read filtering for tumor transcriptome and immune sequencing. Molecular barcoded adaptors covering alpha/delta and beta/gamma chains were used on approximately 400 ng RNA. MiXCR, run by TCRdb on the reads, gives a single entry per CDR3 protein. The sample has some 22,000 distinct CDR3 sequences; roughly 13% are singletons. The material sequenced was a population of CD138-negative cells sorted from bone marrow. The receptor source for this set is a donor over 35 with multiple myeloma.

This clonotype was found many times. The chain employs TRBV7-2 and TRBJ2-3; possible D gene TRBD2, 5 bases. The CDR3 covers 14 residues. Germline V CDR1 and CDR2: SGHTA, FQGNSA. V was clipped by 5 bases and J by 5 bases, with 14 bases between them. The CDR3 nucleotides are TGTGCCAGCAGCGCAAGGATGGCGGGAGATACGCAGTATTTT. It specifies CASSARMAGDTQYF. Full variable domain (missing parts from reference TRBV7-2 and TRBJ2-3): GAGVSQSPSNKVTEKGKDVELRCDPISGHTALYWYRQSLGQGLEFLIYFQGNSAPDKSGLPSDRFSAERTGGSVSTLTIQRTQQEDSAVYLCASSARMAGDTQYFGPGTRLTVL.

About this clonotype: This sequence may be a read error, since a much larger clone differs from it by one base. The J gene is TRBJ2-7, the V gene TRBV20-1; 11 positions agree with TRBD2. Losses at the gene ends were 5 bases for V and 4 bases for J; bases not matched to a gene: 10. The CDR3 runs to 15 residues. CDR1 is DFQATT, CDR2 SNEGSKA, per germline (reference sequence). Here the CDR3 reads CSAGVPGLADYEQYF. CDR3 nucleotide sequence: TGCAGTGCTGGAGTTCCGGGACTAGCGGATTACGAGCAGTACTTC.

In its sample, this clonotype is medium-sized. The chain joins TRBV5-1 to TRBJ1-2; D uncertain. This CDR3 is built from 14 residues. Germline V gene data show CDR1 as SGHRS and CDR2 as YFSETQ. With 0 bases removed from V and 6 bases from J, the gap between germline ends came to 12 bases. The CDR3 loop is CASSLGTGEDGYTF. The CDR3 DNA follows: TGCGCCAGCAGCTTGGGTACGGGAGAGGATGGCTACACCTTC.

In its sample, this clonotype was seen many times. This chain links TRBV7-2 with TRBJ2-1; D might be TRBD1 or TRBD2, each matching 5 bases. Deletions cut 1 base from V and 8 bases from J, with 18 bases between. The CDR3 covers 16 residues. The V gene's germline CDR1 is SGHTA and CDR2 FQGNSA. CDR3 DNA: TGTGCCAGCAGCTTAGTCTTTTCAGGGACCAGGGATGAGCAGTTCTTC. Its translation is CASSLVFSGTRDEQFF.

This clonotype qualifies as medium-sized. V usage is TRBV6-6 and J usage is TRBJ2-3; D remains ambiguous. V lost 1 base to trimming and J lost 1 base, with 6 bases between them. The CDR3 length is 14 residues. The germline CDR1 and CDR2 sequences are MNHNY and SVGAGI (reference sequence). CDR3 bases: TGTGCCAGCAGTTACTACCCGGGCACAGATACGCAGTATTTT. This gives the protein CASSYYPGTDTQYF.

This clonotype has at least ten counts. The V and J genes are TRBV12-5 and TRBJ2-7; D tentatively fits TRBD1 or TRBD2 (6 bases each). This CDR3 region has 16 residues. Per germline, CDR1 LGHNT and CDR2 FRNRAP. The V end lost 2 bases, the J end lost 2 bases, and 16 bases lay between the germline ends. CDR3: CASGLTPRDTAYEQYF. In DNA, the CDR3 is TGTGCTAGTGGTTTGACCCCGCGGGACACAGCCTACGAGCAGTACTTC.

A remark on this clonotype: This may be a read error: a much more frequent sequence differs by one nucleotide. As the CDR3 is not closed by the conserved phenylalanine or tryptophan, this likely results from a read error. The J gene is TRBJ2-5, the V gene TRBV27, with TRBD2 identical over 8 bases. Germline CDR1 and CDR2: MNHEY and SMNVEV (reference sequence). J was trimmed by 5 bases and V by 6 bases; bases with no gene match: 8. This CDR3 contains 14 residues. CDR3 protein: CASRGAGAGETQYS. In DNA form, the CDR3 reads TGTGCCAGCAGAGGAGCGGGGGCGGGGGAGACCCAGTACTCC.

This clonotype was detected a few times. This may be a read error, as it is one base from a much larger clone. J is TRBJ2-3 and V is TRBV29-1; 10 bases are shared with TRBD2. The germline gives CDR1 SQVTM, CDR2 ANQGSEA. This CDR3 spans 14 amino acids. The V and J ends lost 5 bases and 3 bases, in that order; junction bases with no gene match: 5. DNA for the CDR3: TGCAGCGTTATCCTAGCGGGAGTAACAGATACGCAGTATTTT. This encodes CSVILAGVTDTQYF.

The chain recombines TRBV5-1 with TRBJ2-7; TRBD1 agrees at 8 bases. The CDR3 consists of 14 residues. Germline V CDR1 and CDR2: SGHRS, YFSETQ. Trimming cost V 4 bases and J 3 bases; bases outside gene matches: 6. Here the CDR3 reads CASSGQGNIYEQYF. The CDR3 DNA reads TGCGCCAGCAGCGGACAGGGAAATATCTACGAGCAGTACTTC.

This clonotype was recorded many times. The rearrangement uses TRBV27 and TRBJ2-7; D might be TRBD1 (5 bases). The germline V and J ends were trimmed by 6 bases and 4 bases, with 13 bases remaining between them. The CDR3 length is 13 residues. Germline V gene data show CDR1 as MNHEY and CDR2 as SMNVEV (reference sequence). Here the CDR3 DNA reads TGTGCCAGCAGAGGGGTCAATAGTTACGAGCAGTACTTC. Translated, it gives CASRGVNSYEQYF.